This TCR beta chain was recorded in a study of cytomegalovirus exposure and HLA in healthy donors. Study-wide findings and caveats: Analyses of presence/absence relied on an assumption of roughly uniform sequencing depth across donors. TCR beta sequences reportedly predicted most subjects' HLA-A and HLA-B alleles accurately.

Primers included in the PCR were 60 Vbeta and 13 Jbeta primers. Produced via immunoSEQ multiplex PCR; TCRdb's table is partial and in-frame only. Of about 190,000 clones detected, roughly 13% appear once; the ten largest clones hold approximately 7.8%. With regard to this clone: Its matching antigen is unknown.

This CDR3 is built from 19 residues. Germline assignment: CDR1 LNHNV and CDR2 YYDKDF (reference sequence). Trimming cost V 4 bases and J 0 bases; bases outside gene matches: 12. This receptor was obtained from a man aged 45-65 years in good health and CMV-seropositive. Sequencing was carried out using PBMCs. The rearrangement links TRBV15 to TRBJ2-1; TRBD1 matches 10 bases. The DNA for the CDR3 is TGTGCCACCAGCACGACAGGGGGCGCGTCGTTCCGCTCCTACAATGAGCAGTTCTTC. Translation: CATSTTGGASFRSYNEQFF.